The 10 T cell receptor beta chains below all came from one sample that was sequenced in a study of CD8+ T cells in alopecia areata. It was cDNA, reverse transcribed from extracted RNA, that served as the sequencing template. TCRdb keeps only in-frame clones here, not all; method: immunoSEQ multiplex PCR. The sample records over 150,000 clones, 50% to 75% being singletons. Sequences were derived from CD4+ T cells sorted from blood, sampled at week 0. The receptors stem from a human donor with alopecia areata.

The rearrangement joins TRBV4-2 to TRBJ2-5; no clear D gene. V lost 1 base and J lost 5, with 20 bases in between. The CDR3 runs to 17 residues. Looked up from germline, CDR1 is LGHNA and CDR2 is YNFKEQ. The DNA for the CDR3 is TGTGCCAGCAGCCAAGGTGGTTTGGGCGGTGTGATGGAGACCCAGTACTTC. Translation gives CASSQGGLGGVMETQYF.

The V and J genes are TRBV30 and TRBJ1-1; D is unclear. CDR3 length: 11 residues. V was pared by 4 bases and J by 7 bases, with 10 bases between. The germline V gene encodes CDR1 GTSNPN and CDR2 SVGIG (reference sequence). The CDR3 DNA is TGTGCCTGGAATCGGGTTTATGAAGCTTTCTTT. It translates to CAWNRVYEAFF.

The V and J genes are TRBV15 and TRBJ2-7; D is undetermined. V was pared by 1 base and J by 2 bases, with 9 bases between. CDR3 length: 14 amino acids. CDR1 and CDR2 from the germline V gene are LNHNV and YYDKDF (reference sequence). CDR3 residues: CATSRGGGTYEQYF. The DNA for the CDR3 is TGTGCCACCAGCAGAGGGGGTGGGACCTACGAGCAGTACTTC.

This clone was picked up a small number of times. This chain connects TRBV29-1 to TRBJ2-7; maybe TRBD1 (6 bases). Germline V gives CDR1 SQVTM, CDR2 ANQGSEA. The CDR3 runs 15 residues. The V end was cut by 4 bases, the J end by 3 bases, with 19 bases between. The CDR3 spells CSVGVSGQKIYEQYF. As DNA, the CDR3 is TGCAGCGTTGGTGTATCGGGACAAAAAATCTACGAGCAGTACTTC.

J is TRBJ2-7 and V is TRBV2; D may be TRBD1 (5 bases). Germline V gene lookup returns CDR1 SNHLY and CDR2 FYNNEI. V gave up 0 bases and J gave up 5 bases, with 20 bases separating them. The CDR3 contains 17 residues. The CDR3 protein is CASSEALRRGAFDEQYF. The DNA for the CDR3 is TGTGCCAGCAGTGAAGCGCTTCGTAGGGGTGCATTCGACGAGCAGTACTTC.

This chain links TRBV5-6 with TRBJ2-2, with D perhaps assigned TRBD1 or TRBD2 (5 bases each). This CDR3 comprises 13 residues. The germline CDR1 and CDR2 sequences are SGHDT and YYEEEE. Trimming left V 4 bases short and J 7 bases short, with 11 bases between. The CDR3 bases are TGTGCCAGCAGCCATGGGACGGACGGGGAGCTGTTTTTT. Amino acid sequence: CASSHGTDGELFF. The full variable domain, with the rest looked up from reference TRBV5-6 and TRBJ2-2, is DAGVTQSPTHLIKTRGQQVTLRCSPKSGHDTVSWYQQALGQGPQFIFQYYEEEERQRGNFPDRFSGHQFPNYSSELNVNALLLGDSALYLCASSHGTDGELFFGEGSRLTVL.

This sequence joins TRBV5-1 and TRBJ2-6; possible D gene TRBD1, 5 bases. The V gene's germline CDR1 is SGHRS and CDR2 YFSETQ. This CDR3 spans 14 amino acids. V lost 5 bases, J lost 1 base, and 7 bases lay in between. CDR3 amino acids: CASRGASGANVLTF. The CDR3 DNA reads TGCGCCAGCAGAGGGGCTTCTGGGGCCAACGTCCTGACTTTC.

The chain joins TRBV23-1 to TRBJ2-5; TRBD1 matches at 11 bases. TRBV23-1 is labeled an ORF, and its function is uncertain. This CDR3 is built from 18 residues. J lost 5 bases, V lost 0 bases, and 11 bases had no gene match. Written as DNA, the CDR3 is TGCGCCAGCAGTCAATCGTCGGACAGGGGGCAGGTTTGGGAGACCCAGTACTTC. Translating it yields CASSQSSDRGQVWETQYF.

CDR3 protein: CAWEPGQTYEQYF. The CDR3 DNA reads TGTGCCTGGGAACCGGGACAGACCTACGAGCAGTACTTC. V and J are TRBV30 and TRBJ2-7, with 7 bases lining up with TRBD1. Germline CDR1 GTSNPN, CDR2 SVGIG (reference sequence). With 5 bases clipped from V and 2 bases from J, the junction kept 6 bases outside the gene matches. This CDR3 region has 13 residues.

This clone has just a few counts. CDR3 protein: CASSQAGGYTF. The CDR3 nucleotides are TGCGCCAGCAGCCAAGCTGGTGGCTACACCTTC. The chain employs TRBV4-1 and TRBJ1-2; D is unclear. CDR3 length: 11 residues. Per germline, CDR1 MGHRA and CDR2 YSYEKL. V shed 1 base and J shed 7 bases, with 4 bases lying between them.